The clone carrying this T cell receptor (beta chain) was counted a single time. Its antigen is as yet unknown. Separation from the approximately 690-subject first cohort characterized the 120-subject validation cohort, to which the donors belonged. Assay: immunoSEQ multiplex PCR; the TCRdb copy retains only in-frame clones and omits some. In the table there are more than 100,000 clones, 85% to 90% of which are singletons. CDR3 length equals 16 residues. Germline V gene data show CDR1 as LNHDA and CDR2 as SQIVND (reference sequence). V shed 4 bases and J 3 bases; nucleotides not matched to a gene: 5. This sample stems from a study of cytomegalovirus exposure and HLA in healthy donors. Study observations and caveats: Many donors shared some public TCRs, even though most TCR sequences were rare. According to a subsequent analysis, TCR clusters identified in the first cohort showed a tendency to co-occur across the roughly 130 validation repertoires.

This sequence was found in a man aged 25-45 years in good health and CMV-seronegative. The V call is TRBV19, the J call TRBJ2-1; 11 bases align to TRBD1. Sequencing was performed on PBMCs. The CDR3 spells CASSRRTGGNYNEQFF. The CDR3 DNA is TGTGCCAGTAGTAGAAGGACAGGGGGCAACTACAATGAGCAGTTCTTC.